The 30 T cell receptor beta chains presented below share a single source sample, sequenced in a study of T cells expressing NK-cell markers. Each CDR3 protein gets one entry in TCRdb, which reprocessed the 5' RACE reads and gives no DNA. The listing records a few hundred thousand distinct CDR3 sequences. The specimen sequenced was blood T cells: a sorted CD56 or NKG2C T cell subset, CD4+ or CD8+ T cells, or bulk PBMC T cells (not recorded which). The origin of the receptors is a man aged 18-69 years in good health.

The CDR3 loop reads CSARPPDRRDTQYF. The chain uses TRBV29-1 and TRBJ2-3; absent DNA, TCRdb's TRBD1 call cannot be checked. The CDR3 spans 14 residues. In germline, CDR1 is SQVTM, CDR2 ANQGSEA.

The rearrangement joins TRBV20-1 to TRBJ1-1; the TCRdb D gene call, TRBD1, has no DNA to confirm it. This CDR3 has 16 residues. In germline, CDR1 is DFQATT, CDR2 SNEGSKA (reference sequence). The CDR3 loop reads CSAMGTGGLWSLEAFF.

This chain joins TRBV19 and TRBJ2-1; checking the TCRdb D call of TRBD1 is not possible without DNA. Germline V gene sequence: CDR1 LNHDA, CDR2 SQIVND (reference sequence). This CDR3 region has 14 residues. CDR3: CASSVDTGYNEQFF. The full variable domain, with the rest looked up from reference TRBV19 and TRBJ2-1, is DGGITQSPKYLFRKEGQNVTLSCEQNLNHDAMYWYRQDPGQGLRLIYYSQIVNDFQKGDIAEGYSVSREKKESFPLTVTSAQKNPTAFYLCASSVDTGYNEQFFGPGTRLTVL.

CDR3 loop: CAISDKESSLHF. The chain recombines TRBV10-3 with TRBJ1-6. Germline CDR1 is ENHRY and CDR2 is SYGVKD. CDR3 size: 12 residues.

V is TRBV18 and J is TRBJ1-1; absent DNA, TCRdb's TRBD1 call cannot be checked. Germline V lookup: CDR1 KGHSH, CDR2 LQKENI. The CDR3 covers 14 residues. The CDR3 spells CASSLGQVNTEAFF.

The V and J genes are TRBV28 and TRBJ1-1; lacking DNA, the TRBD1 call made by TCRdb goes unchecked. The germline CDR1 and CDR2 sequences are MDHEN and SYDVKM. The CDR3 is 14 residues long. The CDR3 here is CASSLTGSNTEAFF.

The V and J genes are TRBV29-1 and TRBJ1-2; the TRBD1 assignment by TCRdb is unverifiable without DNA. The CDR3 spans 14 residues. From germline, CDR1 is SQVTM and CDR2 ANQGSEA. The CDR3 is CSVGTGDTNYGYTF.

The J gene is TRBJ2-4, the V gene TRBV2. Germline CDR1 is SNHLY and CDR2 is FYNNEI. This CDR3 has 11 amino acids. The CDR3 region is CANALGNIQYF. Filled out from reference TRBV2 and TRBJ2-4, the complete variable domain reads EPEVTQTPSHQVTQMGQEVILRCVPISNHLYFYWYRQILGQKVEFLVSFYNNEISEKSEIFDDQFSVERPDGSNFTLKIRSTKLEDSAMYFCANALGNIQYFGAGTRLSVL.

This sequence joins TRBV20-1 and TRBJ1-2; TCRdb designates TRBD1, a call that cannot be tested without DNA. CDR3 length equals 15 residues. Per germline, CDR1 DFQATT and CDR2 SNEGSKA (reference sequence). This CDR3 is CSARVPTRTWYGYTF.

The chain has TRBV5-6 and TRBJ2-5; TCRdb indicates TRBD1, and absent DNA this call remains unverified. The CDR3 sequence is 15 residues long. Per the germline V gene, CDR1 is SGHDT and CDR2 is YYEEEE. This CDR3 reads CASSLIRGGAETQYF.

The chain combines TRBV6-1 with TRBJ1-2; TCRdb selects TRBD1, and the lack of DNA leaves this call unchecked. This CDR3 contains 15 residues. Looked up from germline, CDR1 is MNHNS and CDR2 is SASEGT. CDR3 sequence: CASSTPGQGNYGYTF.

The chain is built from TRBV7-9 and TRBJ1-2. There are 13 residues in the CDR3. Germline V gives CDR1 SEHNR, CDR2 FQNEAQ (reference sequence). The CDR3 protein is CASRILANYGYTF.

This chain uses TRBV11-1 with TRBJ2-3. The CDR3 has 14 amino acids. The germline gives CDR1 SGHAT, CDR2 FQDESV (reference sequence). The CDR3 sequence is CASSFSGNADTQYF.

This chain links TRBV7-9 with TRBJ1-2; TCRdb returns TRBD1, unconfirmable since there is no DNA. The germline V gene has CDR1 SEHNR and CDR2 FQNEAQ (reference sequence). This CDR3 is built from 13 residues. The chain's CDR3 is CASSLSVVYGYTF.

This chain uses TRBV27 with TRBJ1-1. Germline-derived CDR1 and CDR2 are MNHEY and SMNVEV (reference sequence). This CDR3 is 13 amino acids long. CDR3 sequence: CASRTGVNTEAFF.

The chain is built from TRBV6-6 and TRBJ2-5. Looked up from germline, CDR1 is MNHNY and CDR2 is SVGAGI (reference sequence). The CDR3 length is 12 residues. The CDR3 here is CASRTSQETQYF.

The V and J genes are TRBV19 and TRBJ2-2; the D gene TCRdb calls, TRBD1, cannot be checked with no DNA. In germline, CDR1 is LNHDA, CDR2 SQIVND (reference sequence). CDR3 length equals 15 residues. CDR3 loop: CASGQLTLNTGELFF.

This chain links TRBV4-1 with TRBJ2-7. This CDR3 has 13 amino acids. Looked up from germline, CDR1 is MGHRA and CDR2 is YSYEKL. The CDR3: CASSQILNYEQYF.

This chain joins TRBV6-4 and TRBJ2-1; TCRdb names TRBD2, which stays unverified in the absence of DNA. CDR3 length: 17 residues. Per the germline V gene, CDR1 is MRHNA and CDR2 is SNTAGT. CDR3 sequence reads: CASSESGTPSSYNEQFF.

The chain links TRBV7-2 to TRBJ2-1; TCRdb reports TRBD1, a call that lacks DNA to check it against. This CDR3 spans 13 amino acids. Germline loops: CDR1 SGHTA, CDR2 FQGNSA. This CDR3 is CASQWGGHNEQFF.

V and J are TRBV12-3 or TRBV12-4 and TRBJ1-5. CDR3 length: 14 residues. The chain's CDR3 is CASSSGNSNQPQHF.

CDR3 amino acids: CASSLGSDRGNYGYTF. The chain links TRBV7-9 to TRBJ1-2; the D gene TCRdb calls, TRBD1, cannot be checked with no DNA. The germline V gene has CDR1 SEHNR and CDR2 FQNEAQ (reference sequence). The CDR3 sequence is 16 residues long. The full variable domain, its missing parts supplied by reference TRBV7-9 and TRBJ1-2, is DTGVSQNPRHKITKRGQNVTFRCDPISEHNRLYWYRQTLGQGPEFLTYFQNEAQLEKSRLLSDRFSAERPKGSFSTLEIQRTEQGDSAMYLCASSLGSDRGNYGYTFGSGTRLTVV.

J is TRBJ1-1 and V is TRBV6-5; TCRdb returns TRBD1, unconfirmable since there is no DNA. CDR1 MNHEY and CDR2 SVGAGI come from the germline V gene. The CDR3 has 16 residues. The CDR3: CASSYMGQPPYNEAFF.

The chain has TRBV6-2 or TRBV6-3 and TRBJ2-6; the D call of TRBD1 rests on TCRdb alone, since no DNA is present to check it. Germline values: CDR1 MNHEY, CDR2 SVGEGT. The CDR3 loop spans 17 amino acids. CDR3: CASSPGQGFPGANVLTF.

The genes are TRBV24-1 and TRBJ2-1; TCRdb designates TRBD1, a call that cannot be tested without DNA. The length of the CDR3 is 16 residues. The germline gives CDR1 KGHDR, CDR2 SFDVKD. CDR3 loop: CATSDLFTGTRNEQFF.

The CDR3 loop reads CASSAAIPGQDMNTEAFF. The rearrangement links TRBV5-1 to TRBJ1-1; the TCRdb call, TRBD1, lacks DNA for checking. Germline V gene lookup returns CDR1 SGHRS and CDR2 YFSETQ. The CDR3 sequence is 18 residues long. The full variable domain, with the rest looked up from reference TRBV5-1 and TRBJ1-1, is KAGVTQTPRYLIKTRGQQVTLSCSPISGHRSVSWYQQTPGQGLQFLFEYFSETQRNKGNFPGRFSGRQFSNSRSEMNVSTLELGDSALYLCASSAAIPGQDMNTEAFFGQGTRLTVV.

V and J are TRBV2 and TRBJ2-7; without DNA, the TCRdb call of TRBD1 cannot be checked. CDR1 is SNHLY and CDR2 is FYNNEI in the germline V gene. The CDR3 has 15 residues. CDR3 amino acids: CAGRTLGQGSYEQYF.

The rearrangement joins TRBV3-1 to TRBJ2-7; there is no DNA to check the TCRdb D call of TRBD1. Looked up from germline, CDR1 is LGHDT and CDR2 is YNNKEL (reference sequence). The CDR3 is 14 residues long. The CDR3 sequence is CASSQDPGLAPWYF.

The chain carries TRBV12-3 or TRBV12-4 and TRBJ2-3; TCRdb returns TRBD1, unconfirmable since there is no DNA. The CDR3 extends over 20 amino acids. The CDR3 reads CASSLRLAGAYSENTDTQYF.

The CDR3 is CASSSEGGLFYEQYF. The chain joins TRBV18 to TRBJ2-7; TCRdb designates TRBD1, a call that cannot be tested without DNA. The CDR3 covers 15 residues. CDR1 is KGHSH, CDR2 LQKENI, per germline.